This TCR beta chain derives from a study of blood T cell repertoires in COVID-19. About the research overall: Acute and convalescent COVID-19 samples came from the United States, Italy and Spain. T cells, B-cell-depleted T cells, or PBMCs supplied cDNA or gDNA.

The V gene end was trimmed by 1 base and the J gene end by 3 bases; junction bases not matched to a gene: 7. CDR1 and CDR2 from the germline V gene are MGHRA and YSYEKL. The length of the CDR3 is 17 residues. In the original analysis: Amplifying reference gene primers gave estimates of nucleated cell counts. Libraries were prepared by immunoSEQ multiplex PCR; TCRdb keeps only in-frame clonotypes and omits some of them. Clone size and V and J calls were adopted from that table, with D and trimming inferred from the DNA. The sample holds roughly 100,000 clones, less than 85% seen once. The TCR originated in a man between 65 and 85 years old with acute or convalescent COVID-19. Sequencing was carried out using peripheral blood. The gene calls are TRBV4-1 and TRBJ2-7, with 12 bases fitting TRBD2. For the CDR3, the DNA is TGCGCCAGCAGCCAAGCCTCTAGCGGGAGGGTCCTCTACGAGCAGTACTTC. This codes for CASSQASSGRVLYEQYF.